These 16 T cell receptor beta chains came from one sample sequenced in a study of T cell clonality in common variable immunodeficiency. General observations from the study: In common variable immunodeficiency, TCR beta chains reportedly carried fewer deletions and N-nucleotide insertions.

The assay was immunoSEQ multiplex PCR, and TCRdb's table has in-frame clones only and misses some. The sample includes fewer than 40,000 clones, none of them occurring once. These receptors lack a known antigen. The sequenced sample consisted of peripheral blood mononuclear cells. The receptors shown here come from a human donor with common variable immunodeficiency.

The table lists this clone with a few counts. The CDR3 end is not reached by the read, which stops 3 residues before it; the germline J gene fills it in. This chain connects TRBV11-1 to TRBJ2-1, with D possibly being TRBD2 (5 bases). With 6 bases removed from V and 6 bases from J, the gap between germline ends came to 12 bases. Germline assignment: CDR1 SGHAT and CDR2 FQDESV (reference sequence). The CDR3 covers 13 residues. The chain's CDR3 is CASRRAEFNEQFF. Partial CDR3 DNA: TGTGCCAGCAGGCGGGCGGAGTTCAATGAG.

By share, this clone counts as medium-sized (0.01 to 0.1%). The CDR3 end falls 3 residues outside the read, so it is completed with the germline J gene. The chain couples TRBV20-1 to TRBJ1-2; 8 bases match TRBD1. V dropped 6 bases and J dropped 4; count of bases not matched to a gene: 10. The length of the CDR3 is 14 residues. Germline V gene lookup returns CDR1 DFQATT and CDR2 SNEGSKA (reference sequence). CDR3 DNA, as far as it was read: TGCAGTGCGACCTCGGACAGGGTGATCTATGGC. Protein sequence: CSATSDRVIYG. The complete CDR3 sequence is CSATSDRVIYGYTF.

This clone is termed medium-sized. CDR3 sequence: CASSLAGMNTEAFF. The covered CDR3 bases are TGTGCCAGCAGCCTAGCGGGGATGAACACTGAA. The chain carries TRBV14 and TRBJ1-1; the D is unclear. From the germline J gene comes the end of the CDR3, since the read stops 3 residues before it. Trimming left V 4 bases short and J 0 bases short, with 9 bases between. Germline loops: CDR1 SGHDN, CDR2 FVKESK. CDR3 length: 14 residues.

This clone showed up many times. The CDR3 end lies 3 residues beyond the end of the read and is filled in from the germline J gene. This chain joins TRBV18 and TRBJ1-4; a weak D match, TRBD1 (5 bases). In germline, CDR1 is KGHSH, CDR2 LQKENI. The length of the CDR3 is 16 residues. Trimming removed 1 base from V and 2 bases from J, with 11 bases in between. Here the CDR3 reads CASSPRSGATNEKLFF. CDR3 bases read: TGTGCCAGCTCACCACGGAGCGGGGCGACTAATGAAAAA.

This clone was recorded many times. Coverage ceases 3 residues before the CDR3 finishes, and the germline J gene fills in the end. The V gene is TRBV7-2, the J gene TRBJ2-7, with TRBD2 identical over 10 bases. Trimming took 3 bases from V and 6 from J; bases not matched to a gene: 5. Per germline, CDR1 SGHTA and CDR2 FQGNSA. The CDR3 covers 14 residues. CDR3 DNA (partial): TGTGCCAGCAGCTTGACTAGCGGGCCACTCGAG. This translates into CASSLTSGPLE. The entire CDR3 is CASSLTSGPLEQYF.

This clone came up a few times. The CDR3 extends 3 residues past the end of the read, so its final part is completed from the germline J gene. The chain links TRBV7-8 to TRBJ2-7; 8 bases map to TRBD2. This CDR3 comprises 15 residues. V lost 5 bases and J lost 5; bases outside the gene matches: 11. Germline V gives CDR1 SGHVS, CDR2 FQNEAQ. The covered CDR3 bases are TGTGCCAGCAGCGTGCCGCCTGGTAGCGGGGACGAG. It is translated as CASSVPPGSGDE. The complete CDR3 sequence is CASSVPPGSGDEQYF.

This clone was recorded at least ten times. The read comes to an end 3 residues before the CDR3 does, leaving the germline J gene to fill in the end. The chain couples TRBV4-1 to TRBJ2-7; TRBD1 matches at 8 bases. Per the germline V gene, CDR1 is MGHRA and CDR2 is YSYEKL. The CDR3 runs to 14 residues. V lost 2 bases, J lost 1 base, and 1 base stayed unmatched. Here the CDR3 reads CASSQWDRSYEQYF. The sequenced CDR3 bases are TGCGCCAGCAGCCAATGGGACAGGTCCTACGAG.

This clone was found many times. The read stops 3 residues short of the end of the CDR3; the missing end is completed from the germline J gene. V is TRBV28 and J is TRBJ1-6; maybe TRBD1 (5 bases). The CDR3 is 13 residues long. Germline V gene lookup returns CDR1 MDHEN and CDR2 SYDVKM. V dropped 6 bases and J dropped 10 bases, with 13 bases sitting between them. The covered CDR3 bases are TGTGCCAGCAGGCCAGACAGTTTCTCACCC. Protein sequence: CASRPDSFSP. The full CDR3 sequence reads CASRPDSFSPLHF.

Ten or more counts support this clone. The CDR3 extends 3 residues past the end of the read, so its final part is completed from the germline J gene. V gene TRBV6-2 or TRBV6-3 combines with J gene TRBJ1-2; D call uncertain. CDR1 and CDR2 from the germline V gene are MNHEY and SVGEGT. Trimming left V 4 bases short and J 7 bases short, with 7 bases between. The CDR3 consists of 11 residues. The DNA read from the CDR3 is TGTGCCAGCAGTTTCTCCATTGGC. It translates to CASSFSIG. The full CDR3 sequence reads CASSFSIGYTF.

This clone was detected many times. Its ends do not fully match the called genes, so a read error is possible. The read finishes 3 residues shy of the CDR3 end, and the germline J gene is used to complete it. The chain uses TRBV4-2 and TRBJ2-3, with D possibly matching TRBD2 (6 bases). Germline CDR1 reads LGHNA; CDR2 reads YNFKEQ. The CDR3 runs 15 residues. The CDR3 reads CASSHSREAADTQYF. CDR3 DNA, as far as it was read: TGCGCCAGCAGCCACTCCAGGGAGGCAGCAGATACG.

This clone was counted many times. The read finishes 3 residues shy of the CDR3 end, and the germline J gene is used to complete it. The rearrangement joins TRBV3-1 (or the pseudogene TRBV3-2) to TRBJ2-1, with a weak D call TRBD1 (5 bases). Germline lookup yields CDR1 LGHDT and CDR2 YNNKEL (reference sequence). The CDR3 is 12 amino acids. Trimming pared 1 base from V and 8 bases from J, leaving 6 bases between. The CDR3 protein is CASSQGGDEQFF. CDR3 DNA (partial): TGTGCCAGCAGCCAAGGGGGCGATGAG.

This clone was picked up a small number of times. The read terminates 3 residues before the CDR3 end, so the remaining end is supplied by the germline J gene. The V gene is TRBV11-1, the J gene TRBJ2-7; 8 bases map to TRBD2. The CDR3 has 14 amino acids. Germline trimming cut 6 bases from V and 6 bases from J; bases unmatched to any gene: 10. Germline V lookup: CDR1 SGHAT, CDR2 FQDESV (reference sequence). CDR3 bases read: TGTGCCAGCAGTACCGGGACTAGTCTGACCGAG. As protein: CASSTGTSLTE. The whole CDR3 protein is CASSTGTSLTEQYF.

This clone was counted many times. The sequence runs out 3 residues before the end of the CDR3; the remainder is reconstructed from the germline J gene. This chain uses TRBV9 with TRBJ2-3, with D possibly being TRBD2 (7 bases). Germline assignment: CDR1 SGDLS and CDR2 YYNGEE. V lost 4 bases and J 5 bases, leaving 17 bases between the germline ends. CDR3 length equals 15 residues. The CDR3 DNA, read in part, is TGTGCCAGCAGCTTAAGGGGGGGTACGGGAGATACG. This codes for CASSLRGGTGDT. The complete CDR3 reads CASSLRGGTGDTQYF.

This clone has a count of ten or more. The CDR3 sequence is CASSFQGANEQFF. Incomplete CDR3 DNA: TGTGCCAGCAGCTTCCAGGGGGCCAATGAG. V usage is TRBV5-5 and J usage is TRBJ2-1; 8 positions match TRBD1. Coverage ceases 3 residues before the CDR3 finishes, and the germline J gene fills in the end. This CDR3 spans 13 amino acids. The germline gives CDR1 SGHKS, CDR2 YYEKEE (reference sequence). Unmatched junction bases numbered 1, after V lost 2 bases and J lost 6 bases.

This clone showed up many times. The observed sequence ends 3 residues before the CDR3 terminus, with the missing tail filled in from the germline J gene. The rearrangement uses TRBV7-9 and TRBJ2-2; D gene unclear. The CDR3 has 14 residues. The germline V and J ends were trimmed by 5 bases and 0 bases, with 7 bases remaining between them. Germline V gene data show CDR1 as SEHNR and CDR2 as FQNEAQ (reference sequence). CDR3 loop: CASSPNTNTGELFF. Partial CDR3 DNA: TGTGCCAGCAGCCCGAACACGAACACCGGGGAG.

The CDR3 bases that were read are TGCAGTGCTAGAGACCCCGCGAGCTCCTACAATGAG. Its translation is CSARDPASSYNE. In full, the CDR3 is CSARDPASSYNEQFF. The chain carries TRBV20-1 and TRBJ2-1; D is ambiguous. The read terminates 3 residues ahead of where the CDR3 ends, so the germline J gene completes it. The germline V and J ends were trimmed by 0 bases and 0 bases, with 9 bases remaining between them. Germline CDR1 and CDR2: DFQATT and SNEGSKA (reference sequence). The CDR3 covers 15 residues.